This TCR beta chain was retrieved from a study of shared clonotypes between healthy human individuals. Background on the study: A couple of female and three male donors aged 18 to 49 were enrolled.

CD8 cells regarded as naive lacked CD45RO, were positively chosen for CCR7, and omitted terminally differentiated effector memory CD45RA+ cells. CDR1 and CDR2 from the germline V gene are SGHNT and YYREEE (reference sequence). CDR3 length equals 14 residues. Trimming removed 3 bases at V and 1 base at J, with 11 bases between. Some clones are missing from TCRdb's copy, which holds only in-frame ones; the method was immunoSEQ multiplex PCR. The repertoire holds roughly 1,800,000 clones, with approximately 94% as singletons. The chain is built from TRBV5-4 and TRBJ2-7; tentative D call: TRBD2 (5 bases). This receptor was identified in a man younger than 35 in good health. Sequencing was carried out using naive CD8+ T cells sorted from blood. CDR3 DNA sequence: TGTGCCAGCAGCTCCTCCGGGATTTCCTACGAGCAGTACTTC. This codes for CASSSSGISYEQYF. Variable domain in full (rest from reference TRBV5-4 and TRBJ2-7): ETGVTQSPTHLIKTRGQQVTLRCSSQSGHNTVSWYQQALGQGPQFIFQYYREEENGRGNFPPRFSGLQFPNYSSELNVNALELDDSALYLCASSSSGISYEQYFGPGTRLTVT.